The 28 T cell receptor beta chains presented below share a single source sample, sequenced in a study of regulatory T cells in long-lasting Graves disease. Specified time point: persistent/refractory GD, antithyroid drugs over 5 years with positive TRAb. Extracted RNA from PBMCs served as the source of the TCR library. Combining iRepertoire HTBI primers with Arm-PCR of CDR3 regions, the authors built TCR beta libraries. TCRdb re-derived calls from the multiplex PCR reads in MiXCR, one entry per CDR3 protein. Among 400,000 to 500,000 distinct CDR3 sequences listed, 20% to 25% were seen once. The starting material was peripheral blood mononuclear cells (PBMCs), obtained when the disease was refractory, from a patient treated with antithyroid drugs. The receptors here all came from a female donor with Graves disease.

The table lists this clonotype with a few counts. The chain employs TRBV6-1 and TRBJ1-5; unclear D gene. Germline assignment: CDR1 MNHNS and CDR2 SASEGT. V was trimmed by 6 bases and J by 0 bases, leaving 15 bases between them. The CDR3 spans 16 residues. CDR3 loop: CASRSREWYSNQPQHF. Written as DNA, the CDR3 is TGTGCCAGCAGATCGAGGGAGTGGTATAGCAATCAGCCCCAGCATTTT.

The chain recombines TRBV15 with TRBJ2-7, with D perhaps TRBD1 (5 bases). The CDR3 runs 15 residues. Trimming shortened V by 4 bases and J by 2 bases, and 15 bases separated the two germline ends. Germline CDR1 and CDR2: LNHNV and YYDKDF (reference sequence). Here the CDR3 reads CATSISVGPAYEQYF. In DNA, the CDR3 is TGTGCCACCAGCATATCAGTGGGGCCCGCCTACGAGCAGTACTTC.

DNA for the CDR3: TGTGCCAGCAGCCAGGACATCTATGGCTACACCTTC. Translated, it gives CASSQDIYGYTF. The chain recombines TRBV7-9 with TRBJ1-2; TRBD1 might be the D (5 bases). V was pared by 5 bases and J by 4 bases, with 8 bases between. Germline CDR1 reads SEHNR; CDR2 reads FQNEAQ (reference sequence). This CDR3 has 12 residues.

The V gene is TRBV7-6, the J gene TRBJ2-7, with a possible D match to TRBD2 (7 bases). Trimming removed 3 bases at V and 4 bases at J, with 13 bases between. Looked up from germline, CDR1 is SGHVS and CDR2 is FNYEAQ. The CDR3 covers 14 residues. CDR3 amino acids: CASSFSRGGYEQYF. In DNA, the CDR3 is TGTGCCAGCAGCTTTAGCAGGGGAGGGTACGAGCAGTACTTC.

This clonotype was seen a handful of times. The V gene is TRBV7-2, the J gene TRBJ2-7; D is unclear. CDR1 SGHTA and CDR2 FQGNSA come from the germline V gene. V was shortened by 0 bases and J by 0 bases, with 9 bases between the two germline ends. The CDR3 extends over 15 amino acids. The CDR3, as DNA: TGTGCCAGCAGCTTAGCCCCATTGGCCTCCTACGAGCAGTACTTC. Protein product: CASSLAPLASYEQYF.

Many counts were recorded for this clonotype. The CDR3 reads CASSWEGTGIYGYTF. CDR3 sequence (DNA): TGTGCCAGCAGTTGGGAGGGAACAGGGATCTATGGCTACACCTTC. J is TRBJ1-2 and V is TRBV28; tentative D call: TRBD1 (6 bases). CDR3 length: 15 residues. Trimming removed 4 bases from V and 4 bases from J, with 16 bases in between. Germline V lookup: CDR1 MDHEN, CDR2 SYDVKM.

CDR3 bases: TGTGCCAGCAGCCAGGGAATAGGGGCGAACACCGGGGAGCTGTTTTTT. Translation gives CASSQGIGANTGELFF. The V call is TRBV5-5, the J call TRBJ2-2; D is perhaps TRBD1 (5 bases). V shed 4 bases and J shed 0 bases, with 13 bases lying between them. The CDR3 length is 16 residues. The germline gives CDR1 SGHKS, CDR2 YYEKEE (reference sequence).

The rearrangement joins TRBV6-1 to TRBJ2-7; 8 nucleotides align to TRBD2. CDR3 size: 17 residues. Germline CDR1 is MNHNS and CDR2 is SASEGT. J lost 2 bases, V lost 3 bases, and 12 bases had no gene match. This chain's CDR3 is CASSDLLSGRYPYEQYF. The CDR3 nucleotides are TGTGCCAGCAGTGACCTCTTGAGCGGGAGATACCCCTACGAGCAGTACTTC.

This chain uses TRBV29-1 with TRBJ1-2; weak D call: TRBD1 (6 bases). This CDR3 contains 15 residues. The ends were cut back, 3 bases at V and 0 bases at J, with 14 bases in the middle. Germline CDR1 and CDR2: SQVTM and ANQGSEA. In nucleotides, the CDR3 is TGCAGCGTTGACGGGGGGGGCAGGACTAACTATGGCTACACCTTC. Residues: CSVDGGGRTNYGYTF.

This clonotype appeared many times. The V and J genes are TRBV13 and TRBJ2-7; D is perhaps TRBD1 or TRBD2 (5 bases each). CDR3 length: 12 residues. Germline V gene lookup returns CDR1 PRHDT and CDR2 FYEKMQ (reference sequence). V was cut by 0 bases and J by 6 bases, with 6 bases left in between. CDR3 in DNA: TGTGCCAGCAGCTTAGGGGGGACCGAGCAGTACTTC. Translation gives CASSLGGTEQYF.

This clonotype was picked up a small number of times. Written as DNA, the CDR3 is TGCAGTGCTCCCGAGACAAACACAGATACGCAGTATTTT. It codes for CSAPETNTDTQYF. The chain uses TRBV20-1 and TRBJ2-3; no definite D call. Germline lookup yields CDR1 DFQATT and CDR2 SNEGSKA (reference sequence). V lost 5 bases to trimming and J lost 2 bases, with 11 bases between them. This CDR3 contains 13 residues.

Note on this clonotype: A read error may explain this, as a much larger clone is one base away. This rearrangement joins TRBV28 to TRBJ1-1; D gene ambiguous. The CDR3 is made up of 11 amino acids. Germline assignment: CDR1 MDHEN and CDR2 SYDVKM. CDR3 DNA: TGTGCCAGCATCAGCGACACTGAAGCTCTCTTT. It encodes CASISDTEALF.

This chain joins TRBV24-1 and TRBJ2-1; the D is unclear. Trimming removed 4 bases from V and 4 bases from J, with 7 bases in between. There are 13 residues in the CDR3. Germline loops: CDR1 KGHDR, CDR2 SFDVKD. The CDR3 nucleotides are TGTGCCACCAGTGACGACATTTACAATGAGCAGTTCTTC. This translates into CATSDDIYNEQFF.

Many counts were recorded for this clonotype. The chain combines TRBV28 with TRBJ1-2; D uncertain. With 6 bases removed from V and 7 bases from J, the gap between germline ends came to 12 bases. Per the germline V gene, CDR1 is MDHEN and CDR2 is SYDVKM. The CDR3 is made up of 12 amino acids. CDR3 region: CASSSLRGGYTF. In DNA form, the CDR3 reads TGTGCCAGCAGCTCCCTCCGTGGTGGCTACACCTTC.

A few counts support this clonotype. The rearrangement joins TRBV5-5 to TRBJ1-1; D is uncertain. CDR3 length equals 14 residues. Germline assignment: CDR1 SGHKS and CDR2 YYEKEE (reference sequence). Trimming removed 0 bases from V and 7 bases from J, with 13 bases in between. CDR3 DNA sequence: TGTGCCAGCAGCTTGGAGGGAAACAGTCTTGAAGCTTTCTTT. It translates to CASSLEGNSLEAFF.

In its sample, this clonotype was seen a few times. The gene calls are TRBV30 and TRBJ2-4; 7 bases map to TRBD1. CDR1 and CDR2 (germline): GTSNPN, SVGIG (reference sequence). V dropped 1 base and J dropped 0; count of bases not matched to a gene: 6. The CDR3 has 16 residues. CDR3 region: CAWSGGQSKAKNIQYF. CDR3 nucleotide sequence: TGTGCCTGGAGTGGGGGACAGTCGAAAGCCAAAAACATTCAGTACTTC.

The V and J genes are TRBV11-3 and TRBJ2-2; 11 bases match TRBD2. CDR1 and CDR2 from the germline V gene are SGHNT and YENEEA. V gave up 4 bases and J gave up 6 bases; unmatched junction bases: 4. The CDR3 extends over 15 amino acids. CDR3 loop: CASSSGLAAAGELFF. In nucleotides, the CDR3 is TGTGCCAGCAGCTCGGGACTAGCGGCCGCCGGGGAGCTGTTTTTT.

This clonotype has ten or more counts. The V and J genes are TRBV2 and TRBJ1-1; no clear D. V shed 6 bases and J shed 1 base, with 12 bases lying between them. Per germline, CDR1 SNHLY and CDR2 FYNNEI. This CDR3 has 14 amino acids. The CDR3 loop reads CASSLRGQNTEAFF. The CDR3, as DNA: TGTGCCAGCAGCTTAAGAGGCCAGAACACTGAAGCTTTCTTT.

This clonotype has just a few counts. This sequence joins TRBV9 and TRBJ1-1; maybe TRBD1 (5 bases). The CDR3 contains 13 residues. Trimming stripped 0 bases from V and 7 bases from J, with 10 bases between. The germline CDR1 and CDR2 sequences are SGDLS and YYNGEE. The CDR3 DNA sequence: TGTGCCAGCAGCGTAGGGGACCAGAGTGAAGCTTTCTTT. This codes for CASSVGDQSEAFF.

This clonotype occurred many times. The rearrangement joins TRBV12-3 or TRBV12-4 to TRBJ2-5; D is unclear. With 5 bases removed from V and 1 base from J, the gap between germline ends came to 11 bases. The CDR3 runs to 14 residues. The CDR3 nucleotides are TGTGCCAGCAGTCCCCGTTTGGCCCAAGAGACCCAGTACTTC. Translation gives CASSPRLAQETQYF.

This clonotype was picked up many times. CDR3 DNA: TGCGCCAGCAGGGACGGACAGAGCATGAACACTGAAGCTTTCTTT. Translating it yields CASRDGQSMNTEAFF. The chain links TRBV5-1 to TRBJ1-1; a possible D gene is TRBD1 (6 bases). Germline-derived CDR1 and CDR2 are SGHRS and YFSETQ. The CDR3 consists of 15 residues. V lost 5 bases and J 0 bases, leaving 14 bases between the germline ends.

As for this clonotype: A far more abundant clone sits one base away, making this likely a read error. The V and J genes are TRBV27 and TRBJ1-2, with 7 bases identical to TRBD1. CDR1 is MNHEY, CDR2 SMNVEV, per germline (reference sequence). Trimming cost V 5 bases and J 2 bases; bases outside gene matches: 5. This CDR3 is 14 amino acids long. As DNA, the CDR3 is TGTGCCAGCAGTGACTACAGGGGCAACTATGGCTACACCTTC. It encodes CASSDYRGNYGYTF.

This clonotype was seen more than once but under ten times. The chain links TRBV4-1 to TRBJ2-5; D gene ambiguous. This CDR3 is built from 16 residues. Trimming removed 1 base from V and 1 base from J, with 13 bases in between. Germline V gene sequence: CDR1 MGHRA, CDR2 YSYEKL. CDR3 amino acids: CASSQGVARPQETQYF. CDR3 nucleotides: TGCGCCAGCAGCCAAGGGGTCGCGCGCCCCCAAGAGACCCAGTACTTC.

In this sample, this clonotype turned up a few times. The V call is TRBV20-1, the J call TRBJ1-5; D is ambiguous. Germline-derived CDR1 and CDR2 are DFQATT and SNEGSKA (reference sequence). CDR3 length: 15 residues. V shed 1 base and J shed 4 bases, with 14 bases lying between them. CDR3 nucleotide sequence: TGCAGTGCTAGAGGCTTACCCGGTCGGAATCAGCCCCAGCATTTT. Amino acid sequence: CSARGLPGRNQPQHF.

The V call is TRBV6-5, the J call TRBJ2-2; D is uncertain. Per germline, CDR1 MNHEY and CDR2 SVGAGI. The V end was cut by 2 bases, the J end by 3 bases, with 10 bases between. This CDR3 spans 15 amino acids. The CDR3 spells CASSYGTPYTGELFF. DNA for the CDR3: TGTGCCAGCAGTTACGGAACTCCCTACACCGGGGAGCTGTTTTTT.

This clonotype appeared many times. The V gene is TRBV12-5, the J gene TRBJ2-7, with TRBD1 identical over 8 bases. The junction had 7 bases not matched to a gene; V was cut back by 5 bases and J by 4 bases. Germline CDR1 LGHNT, CDR2 FRNRAP. This CDR3 region has 14 residues. The CDR3 sequence is CASGGDRQGYEQYF. As DNA, the CDR3 is TGTGCTAGTGGTGGAGACCGACAGGGGTACGAGCAGTACTTC.

Ten or more counts support this clonotype. The chain has TRBV7-2 and TRBJ1-2, with 8 bases aligning to TRBD1. This CDR3 is built from 14 residues. CDR1 is SGHTA, CDR2 FQGNSA, per germline. V lost 1 base, J lost 5 bases, and 3 bases stayed unmatched. CDR3 sequence reads: CASSLDRGFYGYTF. DNA for the CDR3: TGTGCCAGCAGCTTAGACAGGGGGTTTTATGGCTACACCTTC.

This clonotype appeared many times. The chain employs TRBV28 and TRBJ1-1; D possibly corresponds to TRBD1 (6 bases). The V and J ends lost 2 bases and 10 bases respectively, with 8 bases between them. The CDR3 length is 11 residues. Germline lookup yields CDR1 MDHEN and CDR2 SYDVKM. CDR3 loop: CASSLEGGAFF. CDR3 nucleotides: TGTGCCAGCAGTTTAGAGGGGGGAGCTTTCTTT.